Each of the 16 T cell receptor beta chains below was sequenced from the same sample in a study of CD8 T cells in ankylosing spondylitis. One entry per CDR3 protein results from TCRdb running MiXCR on the 5' RACE reads. The sample lists 200,000 to 300,000 distinct CDR3 sequences, approximately 8% seen once, with about 5% in the top ten. The sample consisted of blood, either unsorted or a sorted T cell fraction (not recorded which). These receptor sequences come from a female donor with ankylosing spondylitis or in good health (not recorded which).

A few counts support this clonotype. The V gene is TRBV7-2, the J gene TRBJ2-7, with 8 bases aligning to TRBD2. Per the germline V gene, CDR1 is SGHTA and CDR2 is FQGNSA. After removal of 4 bases from V and 4 bases from J, the junction contained 12 bases not matched to a gene. This CDR3 spans 16 amino acids. DNA of the CDR3: TGTGCCAGCAGCTCCGGGAGGGGGGGCTCGGGGTACGAGCAGTACTTC. Its protein product is CASSSGRGGSGYEQYF.

This clonotype was detected many times. The chain has TRBV12-3 or TRBV12-4 and TRBJ1-1; D call uncertain. Between the trimmed V and J ends, which lost 3 bases and 10 bases, there was a span of 21 bases. The CDR3 has 15 amino acids. The CDR3 here is CASSLGNTYERRAFF. In DNA form, the CDR3 reads TGTGCCAGCAGTTTGGGGAATACGTACGAAAGAAGAGCTTTCTTT.

At least ten counts were recorded for this clonotype. The rearrangement links TRBV19 to TRBJ1-5; no definite D call. Trimming stripped 5 bases from V and 0 bases from J, with 8 bases between. The CDR3 loop spans 14 amino acids. CDR1 and CDR2 from the germline V gene are LNHDA and SQIVND (reference sequence). The CDR3: CASSWAYSNQPQHF. The CDR3, as DNA: TGTGCCAGTAGTTGGGCATATAGCAATCAGCCCCAGCATTTT.

This clonotype has a count of ten or more. The chain employs TRBV9 and TRBJ2-1, with TRBD1 as a possible D gene (5 bases). Trimming shortened V by 0 bases and J by 6 bases, and 13 bases separated the two germline ends. Germline V gives CDR1 SGDLS, CDR2 YYNGEE. The CDR3 loop spans 15 amino acids. The CDR3 nucleotides read TGTGCCAGCAGCGTAGACCAGGGCCGTTTCAATGAGCAGTTCTTC. Its protein product is CASSVDQGRFNEQFF.

This clonotype was counted many times. V gene TRBV19 combines with J gene TRBJ2-1, with D possibly matching TRBD2 (5 bases). V lost 4 bases, J lost 9 bases, and 19 bases lay in between. This CDR3 contains 15 residues. The germline V gene encodes CDR1 LNHDA and CDR2 SQIVND (reference sequence). DNA of the CDR3: TGTGCCAGTAGTAAGGGCGGGTCCTCGGGGAGTGAGCAGTTCTTC. This gives the protein CASSKGGSSGSEQFF.

In this sample, this clonotype turned up many times. The chain combines TRBV20-1 with TRBJ1-2; D remains unclear. Trimming took off 3 bases at V and 2 bases at J, with 16 bases between the two ends. CDR3 length: 15 residues. Germline V gene sequence: CDR1 DFQATT, CDR2 SNEGSKA (reference sequence). CDR3 protein: CSASPTTEINYGYTF. CDR3 bases: TGCAGTGCTAGCCCGACGACGGAAATCAACTATGGCTACACCTTC.

In the case of this clonotype: A much larger clone lies a single base off, so this may be a read error. This chain links TRBV27 with TRBJ2-1; TRBD1 might be the D (6 bases). The V gene's germline CDR1 is MNHEY and CDR2 SMNVEV (reference sequence). The V gene lost 11 bases and the J gene lost 5 bases, with 16 bases spanning the gap. There are 13 residues in the CDR3. CDR3 sequence (DNA): TGTGCCGCCAGGGGACCCCTTAACAATGAGCAGTTCTTC. It translates to CAARGPLNNEQFF.

This clonotype was seen a few times. This chain uses TRBV7-8 with TRBJ1-1; D not certain. Germline CDR1 reads SGHVS; CDR2 reads FQNEAQ. The V gene lost 4 bases and the J gene lost 6 bases, with 12 bases spanning the gap. The CDR3 is 13 residues long. The CDR3 loop is CASSSAPNAEAFF. CDR3 in DNA: TGTGCCAGCAGCTCCGCCCCTAACGCTGAAGCTTTCTTT.

This clonotype was detected ten times or more. The J gene is TRBJ2-7, the V gene TRBV3-1, with D unresolved. Germline loops: CDR1 LGHDT, CDR2 YNNKEL (reference sequence). The V end was cut by 0 bases, the J end by 7 bases, with 10 bases between. The CDR3 is made up of 13 amino acids. The CDR3 protein is CASSQDLRREQYF. The CDR3 DNA reads as TGTGCCAGCAGCCAAGATCTAAGGAGAGAGCAGTACTTC.

In this sample, this clonotype turned up a few times. This chain joins TRBV19 and TRBJ2-2, with 8 bases that match TRBD2. CDR3 length: 15 residues. The J segment lost 5 bases and the V segment lost 8 bases, leaving 10 bases of the junction unmatched. CDR1 and CDR2 from the germline V gene are LNHDA and SQIVND (reference sequence). CDR3 region: CASPGLDRGTGELFF. In DNA, the CDR3 is TGTGCCAGTCCGGGACTAGATCGGGGGACCGGGGAGCTGTTTTTT.

The rearrangement joins TRBV4-3 to TRBJ2-1; the match to TRBD1 covers 10 bases. V was clipped by 1 base and J by 10 bases; unmatched bases: 19. CDR1 is LGHNA, CDR2 YSLEER, per germline. This CDR3 has 19 residues. CDR3 residues: CASSQAAGVAGTGDGEQFF. In DNA form, the CDR3 reads TGCGCCAGCAGCCAAGCGGCAGGGGTCGCGGGGACAGGGGATGGAGAGCAGTTCTTC.

The V and J genes are TRBV6-1 and TRBJ1-2, with D perhaps matching TRBD1 (6 bases). The germline V gene has CDR1 MNHNS and CDR2 SASEGT. The CDR3 contains 13 residues. The germline V and J ends were trimmed by 6 bases and 7 bases, with 15 bases remaining between them. The CDR3 DNA reads TGTGCCAGCAGGGACCTTACAGGGAGTGGCTACACCTTC. Amino acids: CASRDLTGSGYTF.

This clonotype was seen at least ten times. The rearrangement links TRBV10-1 to TRBJ1-1; maybe TRBD1 (6 bases). Germline loops: CDR1 WNHNN, CDR2 SYGVQD (reference sequence). CDR3 length: 14 amino acids. The germline V and J ends were trimmed by 5 bases and 5 bases, with 15 bases remaining between them. The CDR3 DNA reads as TGCGCCAGCAGTCGGGACATGGCGGGTACTGAAGCTTTCTTT. This codes for CASSRDMAGTEAFF.

This clonotype was found many times. The chain has TRBV20-1 and TRBJ2-5; D might be TRBD1 or TRBD2, each matching 5 bases. The length of the CDR3 is 13 residues. V dropped 6 bases and J dropped 1 base, with 12 bases sitting between them. From germline, CDR1 is DFQATT and CDR2 SNEGSKA (reference sequence). CDR3 region: CSALGGTQETQYF. The CDR3 DNA is TGCAGTGCCCTGGGTGGGACCCAAGAGACCCAGTACTTC.

This clonotype was detected many times. This chain connects TRBV11-2 to TRBJ2-1; TRBD1 matches at 8 bases. Germline CDR1 reads SGHAT; CDR2 reads FQNNGV. Losses at the gene ends were 1 base for V and 7 bases for J; bases not matched to a gene: 6. This CDR3 is built from 15 residues. The CDR3 is CASSLVRTGKNEQFF. Here the CDR3 DNA reads TGTGCCAGCAGCTTAGTCCGGACAGGGAAGAATGAGCAGTTCTTC.

This clonotype has ten or more counts. CDR3 protein: CSVESGTGYTF. Here the CDR3 DNA reads TGCAGCGTTGAAAGTGGCACAGGCTACACCTTC. This chain joins TRBV29-1 and TRBJ1-2; D gene ambiguous. V was trimmed by 2 bases and J by 8 bases, leaving 9 bases between them. CDR1 is SQVTM and CDR2 is ANQGSEA in the germline V gene. This CDR3 comprises 11 residues.